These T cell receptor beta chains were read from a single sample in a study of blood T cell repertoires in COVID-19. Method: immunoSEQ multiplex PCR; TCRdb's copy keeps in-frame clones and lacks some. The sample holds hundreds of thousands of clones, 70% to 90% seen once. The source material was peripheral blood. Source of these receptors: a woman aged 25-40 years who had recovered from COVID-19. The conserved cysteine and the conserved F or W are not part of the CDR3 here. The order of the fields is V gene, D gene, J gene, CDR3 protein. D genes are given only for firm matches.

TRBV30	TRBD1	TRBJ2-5	AWSVVRDREETQY
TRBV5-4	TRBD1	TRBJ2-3	ASSPGQGANADTQY
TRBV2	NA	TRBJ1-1	ASRDSGIEAF
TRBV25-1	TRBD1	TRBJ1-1	ASRDNRGFTEAF
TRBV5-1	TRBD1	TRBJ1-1	ASSSGQSNTEAF
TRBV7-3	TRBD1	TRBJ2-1	ASSPPGGDEQF
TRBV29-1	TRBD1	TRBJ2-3	SFLDRAFTDTQY
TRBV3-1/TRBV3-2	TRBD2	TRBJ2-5	ASSQESPTWGGRYQTQY
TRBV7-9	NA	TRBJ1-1	ASSFGAVTEAF
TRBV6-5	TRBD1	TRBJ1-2	ASSWDRGYGYT
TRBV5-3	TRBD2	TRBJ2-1	ARSPTPGLAVLCSNEQF
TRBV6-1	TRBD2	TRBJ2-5	ASSGGLAGVLYQETQY
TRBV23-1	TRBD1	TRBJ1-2	ASSQSRDRANYGYT
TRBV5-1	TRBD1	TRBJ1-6	ASSLGDREYPLH
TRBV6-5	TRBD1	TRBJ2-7	ASGTAYEQY
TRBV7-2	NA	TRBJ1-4	ASSLGGQGRAVGEKLF
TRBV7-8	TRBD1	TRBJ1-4	ASSPGQGNEKLF
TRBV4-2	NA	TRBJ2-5	ASSYGPAVQETQY
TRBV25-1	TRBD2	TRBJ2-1	ASSEGLAGPAEQF
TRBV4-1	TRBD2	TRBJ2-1	ASSPILAGHEQF
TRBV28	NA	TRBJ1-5	ASSFQTGRQPQH
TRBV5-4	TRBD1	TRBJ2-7	ASSLGTGSSHEQY
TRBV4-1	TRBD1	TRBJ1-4	ASSQDPGGEKLF
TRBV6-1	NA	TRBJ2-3	ASSERADTQY
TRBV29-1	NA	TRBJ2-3	RMKRVHTDTQY
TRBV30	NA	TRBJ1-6	AWSVQGNSPLH
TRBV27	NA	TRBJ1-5	ASSPLGDQPQH
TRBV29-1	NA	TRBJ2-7	SVVADYEQY
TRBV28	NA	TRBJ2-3	ASSLIAPDTQY
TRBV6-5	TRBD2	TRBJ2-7	ASSYSGTSSYEQY
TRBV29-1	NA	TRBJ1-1	SVMPGNTEAF
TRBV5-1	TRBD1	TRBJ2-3	ASSSTGETDTQY
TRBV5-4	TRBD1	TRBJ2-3	ASSSDRHSTDTQY
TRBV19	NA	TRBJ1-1	ASSIGRGASTEAF
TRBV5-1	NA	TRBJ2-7	ASSPLEGYEQY
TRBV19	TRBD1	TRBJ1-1	ASSWGQANTEAF
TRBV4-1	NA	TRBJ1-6	ASSQDWAMNSPLH
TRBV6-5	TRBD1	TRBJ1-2	ASSTIQGASGYT
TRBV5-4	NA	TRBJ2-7	ASSAGLTYEQY
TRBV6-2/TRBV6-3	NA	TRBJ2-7	ASSYGGPYEQY
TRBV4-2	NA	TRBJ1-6	ASSQERRNNSPLH
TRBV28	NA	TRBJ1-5	ASSSTPRVRSNQPQH
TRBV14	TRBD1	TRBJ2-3	ASNPGRQGRTDTQY
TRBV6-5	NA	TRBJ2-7	ASSWARGWYEQY
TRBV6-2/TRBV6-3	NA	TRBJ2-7	ASSYRLAPYEQY
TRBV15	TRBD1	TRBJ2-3	ATSSVNRDRGTDTQY
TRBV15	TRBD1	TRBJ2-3	ATSRGGTGRLSDTQY
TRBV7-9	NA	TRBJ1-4	ASSLAQATNEKLF
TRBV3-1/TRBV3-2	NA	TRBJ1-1	ASSQDAGTYTEAF
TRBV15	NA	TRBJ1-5	ATSRGAGTLNQPQH
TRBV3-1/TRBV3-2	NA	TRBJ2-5	ASTTPLSGQETQY
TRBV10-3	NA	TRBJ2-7	AITPRFPRDEQY
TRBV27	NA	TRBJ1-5	ASSLGQANNQPQH
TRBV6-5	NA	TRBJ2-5	ASSYSIQDQETQY
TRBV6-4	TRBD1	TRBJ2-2	ASSNGQGGLF
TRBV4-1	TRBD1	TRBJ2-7	ASSQGVPGQLYEQY
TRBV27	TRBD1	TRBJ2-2	ASSRTGGELF
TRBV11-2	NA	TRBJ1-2	ASSLGSGDYGYT